The clone carrying this T cell receptor beta chain has ten or more counts. As yet, its antigen is unknown. These data are taken from a study of identical twins. Study observations and caveats: Insertion counts were lower in abundant cord blood beta clonotypes, a trend that memory repertoires did not show.

TCRdb reanalysed the 5' RACE reads using MiXCR and keeps one entry per CDR3 protein. The data show under 1 million distinct CDR3 sequences, 12% seen once. These data were also filed under a second study, of yellow fever vaccine responses in identical twins.

The TCR originated in a young woman in good health. Sequenced input: PBMCs.

In DNA, the CDR3 is TGTGCCAGCAGCTTAGGCGTGACCATCTACGAGCAGTACTTC. Translated: CASSLGVTIYEQYF. J is TRBJ2-7 and V is TRBV7-9; D is ambiguous. Looked up from germline, CDR1 is SEHNR and CDR2 is FQNEAQ (reference sequence). The ends were cut back, 1 base at V and 3 bases at J, with 10 bases in the middle. The CDR3 extends over 14 amino acids.